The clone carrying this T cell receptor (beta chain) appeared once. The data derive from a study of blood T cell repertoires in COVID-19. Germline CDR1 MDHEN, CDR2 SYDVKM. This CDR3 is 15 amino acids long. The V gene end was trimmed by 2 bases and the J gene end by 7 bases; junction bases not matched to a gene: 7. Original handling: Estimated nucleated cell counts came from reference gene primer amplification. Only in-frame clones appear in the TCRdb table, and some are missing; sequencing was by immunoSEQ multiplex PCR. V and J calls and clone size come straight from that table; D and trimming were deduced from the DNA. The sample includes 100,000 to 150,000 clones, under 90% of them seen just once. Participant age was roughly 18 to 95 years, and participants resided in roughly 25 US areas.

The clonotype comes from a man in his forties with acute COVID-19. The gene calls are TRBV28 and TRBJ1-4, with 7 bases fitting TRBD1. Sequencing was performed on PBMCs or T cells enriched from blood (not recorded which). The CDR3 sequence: CASSLPGTALEKLFF. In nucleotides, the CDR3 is TGTGCCAGCAGTTTACCCGGGACAGCCCTTGAAAAACTGTTTTTT.